This T cell receptor beta chain was recorded in a study of blood T cell repertoires in COVID-19 (dated by TCRdb to 2018 to 2020). Context from the whole study: The collaborator samples originated in the United States, Italy and Spain and spanned the acute and convalescent phases of COVID-19. Samples were obtained from the ongoing ImmuneRACE study (first 160 participants) and from approximately 1,200 subjects provided by 6 global collaborators. HLA class I and class II types, where available, came from metadata supplied by the sample provider rather than from assay-based typing. The prospective study material was composed of cDNA or gDNA derived from T cells, B-cell-depleted T cells, or PBMCs. The repertoires were released in a freely available public database meant as a resource for research on the immune response to SARS-CoV-2. The sample metadata nearly always contained a de-identified subject ID, COVID-19 status, age in years and sex. The dataset comprised deeply sampled blood TCRbeta repertoires from subjects exposed to, actively infected with, or recovered from COVID-19. General findings and caveats noted by the study authors: The quantity of clinical and demographic metadata differed by source and by participant and was supplied without curation.

About this clone: Its antigen remains undetermined. Per-base quality was not reported, and no clone a single base away is much larger than it.

In the germline V gene, CDR1 corresponds to KGHSH and CDR2 to LQKENI. The CDR3 spans 12 residues, from the cysteine through the phenylalanine. Just CDR3 DNA is preserved here, 36 bases in frame from base 1. V is reduced by 4 bases and J by 6 bases, leaving a spacing of 10 bases between them. The immunoSEQ Assay, a bias-controlled multiplex PCR, was used to amplify TCRbeta CDR3 regions from genomic DNA. On the study's bioinformatics: The number of nucleated cells in each sample was estimated from the amplification of reference gene primers within the assay. To quantify the absolute abundance of each unique TCRbeta CDR3 rearrangement, sequence reads were collapsed and filtered. For each sample, productive Simpson clonality was calculated as the square root of Simpson's diversity index across productive rearrangements. Drawn from immuneACCESS, this table holds only the in-frame rearrangements with V and J called that TCRdb kept. Clones are partly lost; checked studies trace under half to an unresolved V gene and leave the rest unexplained. V, J and clone size are those of that table, while D and trimming were read from the DNA. The sample table holds 250,000 to 350,000 clones, of which under 90% were seen once. Approximately 0.85% of the sample comes from the top ten.

Another Seattle source contributed samples from volunteer blood donors who had recovered from COVID-19. Each collaborating institution followed its own protocols to collect whole blood in K2EDTA tubes. For TCRbeta analysis, collaborator samples were shipped as frozen whole blood, as isolated PBMCs, or as DNA extracted from either sample type. This chain is built from TRBV18 and TRBJ2-7, with TRBD1 tentatively as D gene (5 bases match). What was sequenced was peripheral blood. This clonotype originated in a woman aged 35 to 49 who had recovered from COVID-19. The nucleotides read TGTGCCAGCTCACAACAGGAGTCCGAGCAGTACTTC. Its amino acids are CASSQQESEQYF.